This TCR beta chain was captured by sequencing in a study of cytomegalovirus exposure and HLA in healthy donors. Study-level information: Researchers previously reported finding fewer than 120 million unique TCR beta sequences from 170 million or so T cells.

The CDR3 covers 17 residues. Germline assignment: CDR1 MDHEN and CDR2 SYDVKM. The V segment lost 6 bases and the J segment 7 bases; nucleotides outside the gene matches: 17. Turning to this clone: Its antigen is as yet unknown.

Amplification used 60 Vbeta primers and 13 Jbeta primers. Using immunoSEQ multiplex PCR, the repertoire was profiled, and TCRdb retains in-frame clones only, with some absent. The sample records about 140,000 clones, approximately 80% being singletons. Findings of the study overall: Exclusion as indistinguishable affected some V segments, including TRBV6-2 and TRBV6-3.

The rearrangement links TRBV28 to TRBJ2-3; 9 positions match TRBD1. Specimen: PBMCs. The sequence derives from a man between 18 and 35 years old in good health and CMV-seronegative. CDR3 residues: CASRPSLISDRGYTQYF. Written as DNA, the CDR3 is TGTGCCAGCAGGCCCTCCTTAATTTCGGACAGGGGTTATACGCAGTATTTT.